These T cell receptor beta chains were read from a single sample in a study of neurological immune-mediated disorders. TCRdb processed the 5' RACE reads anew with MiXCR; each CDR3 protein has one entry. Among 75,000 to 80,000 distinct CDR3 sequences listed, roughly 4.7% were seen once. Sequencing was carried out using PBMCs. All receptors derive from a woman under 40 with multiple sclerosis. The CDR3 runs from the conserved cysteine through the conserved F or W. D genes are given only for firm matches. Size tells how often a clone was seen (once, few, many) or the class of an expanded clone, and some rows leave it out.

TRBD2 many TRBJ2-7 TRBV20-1 TGCAGTGCTCAAACGGGAGGCTCCTACGAGCAGTACTTC CSAQTGGSYEQYF
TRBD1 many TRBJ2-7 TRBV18 TGTGCCAGCTCACTCCGGGGACAGGGCTACGAGCAGTACTTC CASSLRGQGYEQYF
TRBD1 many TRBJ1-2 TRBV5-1 TGCGCCAGCAGCTTGGCCTACCAGAAACCGGGACAGGGGAGCTATGGCTACACCTTC CASSLAYQKPGQGSYGYTF
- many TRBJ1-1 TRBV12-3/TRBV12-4 TGTGCCAGCAGTTTTAGCCGGATGAACACTGAAGCTTTCTTT CASSFSRMNTEAFF
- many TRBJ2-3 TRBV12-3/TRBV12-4 TGTGCCAGCAGTATCTCTAGCACAGATACGCAGTATTTT CASSISSTDTQYF
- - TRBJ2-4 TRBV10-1 TGCGCCAGCAGCAGCGGCGGGGGCAGGAACATTCAGTACTTC CASSSGGGRNIQYF
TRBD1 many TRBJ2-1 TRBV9 TGTGCCAGCAGCGCTGGGACAGCTTACTACAATGAGCAGTTCTTC CASSAGTAYYNEQFF
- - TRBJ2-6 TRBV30 TGTGCCTGGATCGAGGGTCCTTCTTCTGGGGCCAACGTCCTGACTTTC CAWIEGPSSGANVLTF
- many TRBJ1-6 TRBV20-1 TGCAGTGCTAGCGACCTACAGGGTAGCTATAATTCACCCCTCCACTTT CSASDLQGSYNSPLHF
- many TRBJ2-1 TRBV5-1 TGCGCCAGCAGCTTGGTTTTGGAAGATGAGCAGTTCTTC CASSLVLEDEQFF
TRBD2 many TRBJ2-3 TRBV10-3 TGTGCCATCAGTGAGTCGACTAGCTTTGATACGCAGTATTTT CAISESTSFDTQYF
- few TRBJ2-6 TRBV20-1 TGCAGTGCTGGCGGAGGGACCTGGGGGGCCAACGTCCTGACTTTC CSAGGGTWGANVLTF
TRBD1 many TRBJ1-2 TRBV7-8 TGTGCCAGCAGCTTAATGAGTCCGGGACAGGTTAACTATGGCTACACCTTC CASSLMSPGQVNYGYTF
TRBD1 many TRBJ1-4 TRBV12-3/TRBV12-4 TGTGCCAGCAGTCGGGGACAGTCACTTAATGAAAAACTGTTTTTT CASSRGQSLNEKLFF
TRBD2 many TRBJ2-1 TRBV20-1 TGCAGTGCTATTCCTTTGGCGGGAGGGATATGGGGGAATGAGCAGTTCTTC CSAIPLAGGIWGNEQFF
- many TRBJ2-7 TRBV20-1 TGCAGTGCTAACTCCGGGACTTCTGGGGAGCAGTACTTC CSANSGTSGEQYF
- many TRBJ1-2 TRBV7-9 TGTGCCAGCAGCCCCGGGACCCTCTATGGCTACACCTTC CASSPGTLYGYTF
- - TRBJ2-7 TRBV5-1 TGTGCCAGCAGCTTCGGAGTAAATGTGTACGAGCAGTACTTC CASSFGVNVYEQYF
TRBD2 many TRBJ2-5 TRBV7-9 TGTGCCAGCAGCTTAACCAGGCCTAGCGGCCAAGAGACCCAGTACTTC CASSLTRPSGQETQYF
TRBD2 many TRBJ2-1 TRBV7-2 TGTGCCAGCAGCTTAATAGCGGGAGAAGGAGAGCAGTTCTTC CASSLIAGEGEQFF
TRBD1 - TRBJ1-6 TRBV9 TGTGCCAGCAGCGCCCGGGACAGCTCCTATAATTCACCCCTCCACTTT CASSARDSSYNSPLHF
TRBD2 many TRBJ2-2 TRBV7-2 TGTGCCAGCAGCTCGCGGACTAGTCGGACCGGGGAGCTGTTTTTT CASSSRTSRTGELFF
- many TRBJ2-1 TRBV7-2 TGTGCCAGCAGCTTAGCACCAATTTACGGGCAGTTCTTC CASSLAPIYGQFF
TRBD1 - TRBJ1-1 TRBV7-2 TGTGCCAGCAGCTGGGGACAGGGTTGGCCTGAAGCTTTCTTT CASSWGQGWPEAFF
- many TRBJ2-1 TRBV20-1 TGCAGTGCTACCCCTCTCGGGCTTTATGGAGGCCCCCGGTGGATGGTTGAGCAGTTCTTC CSATPLGLYGGPRWMVEQFF
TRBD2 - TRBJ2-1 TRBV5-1 TGCGCCAGCAGCTTGCGACTAGCACTATACAATGAGCAGTTCTTC CASSLRLALYNEQFF
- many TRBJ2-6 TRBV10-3 TGTGCCATCAGCGACCCACAAGTCTCTGGGGCCAACGTCCTGACTTTC CAISDPQVSGANVLTF